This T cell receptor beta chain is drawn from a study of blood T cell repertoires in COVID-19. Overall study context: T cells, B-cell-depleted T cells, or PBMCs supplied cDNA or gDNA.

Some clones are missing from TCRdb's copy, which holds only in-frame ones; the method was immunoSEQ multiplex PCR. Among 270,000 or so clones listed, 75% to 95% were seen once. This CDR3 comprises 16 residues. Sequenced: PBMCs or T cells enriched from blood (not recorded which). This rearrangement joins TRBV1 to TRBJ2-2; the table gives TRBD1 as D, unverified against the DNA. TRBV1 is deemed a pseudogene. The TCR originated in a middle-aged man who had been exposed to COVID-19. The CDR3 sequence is CTSSPSRDRGTGELFF. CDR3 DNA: TGCACCAGCAGCCCGTCCCGGGACAGGGGCACCGGGGAGCTGTTTTTT.